The T cell receptor (beta chain) under discussion was sequenced for a study of Ad26.COV2.S vaccination and SARS-CoV-2 variants. Overall study results and limits: Total T cell responses may have been underestimated by the TCR breadth and depth analyses. Spike-specific CD8+ and CD4+ T cell responses reportedly showed substantial breadth after vaccination.

This clone was counted between two and nine times. Its target is not known. CDR1 and CDR2 (germline): MDHEN, SYDVKM. Trimming took 11 bases from V and 2 from J; bases not matched to a gene: 8. The CDR3 length is 14 residues. TCRdb's copy holds only in-frame clones and misses some; the assay was immunoSEQ multiplex PCR. The data contain fewer than 100,000 clones, 82% of them singletons. Material: peripheral blood, obtained after recovery from COVID-19. The rearrangement links TRBV28 to TRBJ1-5; 8 nucleotides match TRBD1. The origin of this receptor is a human donor who had recovered from COVID-19. The CDR3 nucleotides read TGTGCCGCTGAAGGACAGGGAGGCAATCAGCCCCAGCATTTT. Its translation is CAAEGQGGNQPQHF.